Presented here are 24 T cell receptor beta chains from one specimen sequenced in a study of blood T cell repertoires in COVID-19. Profiling relied on immunoSEQ multiplex PCR, and the TCRdb table lists in-frame clones only, not all of them. The sample has about 79,000 clones, roughly 89% seen once; the top ten hold approximately 14%. The sequencing sample was made of peripheral blood. These receptors were collected from a man aged 70-80 years with active or convalescent COVID-19.

The J gene is TRBJ2-7, the V gene TRBV4-3, with D tentatively TRBD2 (6 bases). V lost 0 bases to trimming and J lost 2 bases, with 8 bases between them. Germline CDR1 is LGHNA and CDR2 is YSLEER. This CDR3 region has 14 residues. The CDR3 reads CASSQDRLAYEQYF. In DNA, the CDR3 is TGCGCCAGCAGCCAAGATAGACTAGCCTACGAGCAGTACTTC.

This chain connects TRBV27 to TRBJ2-7; the match to TRBD2 covers 11 bases. CDR1 and CDR2 from the germline V gene are MNHEY and SMNVEV (reference sequence). The CDR3 totals 15 residues. V lost 9 bases to trimming and J lost 2 bases; unmatched junction nucleotides: 9. DNA for the CDR3: TGTGCCAGTCAGTCACTAGCGGGAGTCACCTACGAGCAGTACTTC. Its protein is CASQSLAGVTYEQYF.

This chain uses TRBV5-5 with TRBJ1-3; tentative D call: TRBD1 (5 bases). The CDR3 runs to 15 residues. The germline V and J ends were trimmed by 2 bases and 0 bases, with 9 bases remaining between them. CDR1 and CDR2 (germline): SGHKS, YYEKEE (reference sequence). CDR3 sequence reads: CASSFQGSSGNTIYF. The CDR3 nucleotides read TGTGCCAGCAGCTTTCAGGGAAGCTCTGGAAACACCATATATTTT. Full variable domain (missing parts from reference TRBV5-5 and TRBJ1-3): DAGVTQSPTHLIKTRGQQVTLRCSPISGHKSVSWYQQVLGQGPQFIFQYYEKEERGRGNFPDRFSARQFPNYSSELNVNALLLGDSALYLCASSFQGSSGNTIYFGEGSWLTVV.

The V call is TRBV12-3 or TRBV12-4, the J call TRBJ1-1, with D hard to call. This CDR3 region has 13 residues. Trimming removed 7 bases at V and 5 bases at J, with 14 bases between. The CDR3 DNA sequence: TGTGCCAGCACAACCCGGGGTGGGACTGAAGCTTTCTTT. Residues: CASTTRGGTEAFF.

The gene calls are TRBV9 and TRBJ2-5, with 8 bases lining up with TRBD1. There are 15 residues in the CDR3. J gave up 5 bases and V 4 bases, and 10 bases lay outside the gene matches. Germline V gene sequence: CDR1 SGDLS, CDR2 YYNGEE. The CDR3 spells CASSLPSGGSETQYF. CDR3 coding DNA: TGTGCCAGCAGCCTACCCTCAGGGGGCAGTGAGACCCAGTACTTC.

J is TRBJ1-2 and V is TRBV10-3; 8 positions match TRBD1. Germline CDR1 and CDR2: ENHRY and SYGVKD. Trimming took 7 bases from V and 1 from J; bases not matched to a gene: 14. The CDR3 is 17 residues long. CDR3 residues: CAINPGSGGASNYGYTF. The CDR3 coding sequence is TGTGCCATCAATCCTGGGTCAGGGGGCGCGAGTAACTATGGCTACACCTTC.

The gene calls are TRBV9 and TRBJ1-1, with D unclear. The CDR3 contains 15 residues. The V gene lost 4 bases and the J gene lost 4 bases, with 17 bases spanning the gap. CDR1 and CDR2 from the germline V gene are SGDLS and YYNGEE. DNA for the CDR3: TGTGCCAGCAGCCCACGTCAGCAGGCTGGCACTGAAGCTTTCTTT. It codes for CASSPRQQAGTEAFF.

The rearrangement links TRBV5-1 to TRBJ2-1; 10 nucleotides align to TRBD2. From germline, CDR1 is SGHRS and CDR2 YFSETQ. V was pared by 0 bases and J by 6 bases, with 3 bases of the junction left unmatched. The CDR3 covers 15 residues. CDR3 residues: CASSLASGSINEQFF. The CDR3 bases are TGCGCCAGCAGCTTGGCTAGCGGGAGCATCAATGAGCAGTTCTTC.

The V gene is TRBV7-2, the J gene TRBJ1-1, with TRBD1 matching 11 bases. Germline V gives CDR1 SGHTA, CDR2 FQGNSA. This CDR3 region has 15 residues. Germline trimming cut 5 bases from V and 5 bases from J; bases unmatched to any gene: 7. The CDR3 is CASSPGTGGSTEAFF. The CDR3 coding sequence is TGTGCCAGCAGCCCCGGGACAGGGGGGAGTACTGAAGCTTTCTTT.

V gene TRBV27 combines with J gene TRBJ1-5, with unresolved D. The V gene lost 0 bases and the J gene lost 7 bases, with 7 bases spanning the gap. CDR1 and CDR2 from the germline V gene are MNHEY and SMNVEV (reference sequence). CDR3 length equals 13 residues. CDR3 protein: CASSLSYLQPQHF. In DNA form, the CDR3 reads TGTGCCAGCAGTTTATCGTATTTACAGCCCCAGCATTTT.

The chain recombines TRBV30 with TRBJ1-3; D is unresolved. The V end was cut by 3 bases, the J end by 0 bases, with 3 bases between. The germline V gene encodes CDR1 GTSNPN and CDR2 SVGIG (reference sequence). The CDR3 extends over 12 amino acids. CDR3 sequence reads: CAWSSSGNTIYF. CDR3 DNA: TGTGCCTGGAGCAGCTCTGGAAACACCATATATTTT.

The chain links TRBV7-3 to TRBJ2-2, with D unresolved. CDR3 size: 14 residues. Germline-derived CDR1 and CDR2 are SGHTA and FQGTGA. Trimming cost V 1 base and J 7 bases, with 10 bases left between them. CDR3 DNA: TGTGCCAGCAGCTTAATGCCAGGTGGCGGGGAGCTGTTTTTT. Protein product: CASSLMPGGGELFF.

The V gene is TRBV28, the J gene TRBJ2-5, with 7 bases matching TRBD1. Germline V CDR1 and CDR2: MDHEN, SYDVKM. This CDR3 comprises 13 residues. Trimming at V came to 6 bases and at J to 5 bases, leaving 6 bases not matched to a gene. CDR3 nucleotides: TGTGCCAGCAGACTACAGGGGATGGAGACCCAGTACTTC. This codes for CASRLQGMETQYF.

The chain couples TRBV30 to TRBJ2-5; TRBD1 matches at 7 bases. This CDR3 contains 13 residues. The ends lost 4 bases at V and 2 bases at J; junction bases unmatched: 4. Germline V gene sequence: CDR1 GTSNPN, CDR2 SVGIG (reference sequence). DNA for the CDR3: TGTGCCTGGAATCGACAGGGACAAGAGACCCAGTACTTC. The encoded protein is CAWNRQGQETQYF.

The chain links TRBV5-1 to TRBJ2-5; TRBD2 matches at 13 bases. CDR1 and CDR2 from the germline V gene are SGHRS and YFSETQ. The CDR3 covers 16 residues. J gave up 7 bases and V 4 bases, and 10 bases lay outside the gene matches. The CDR3 sequence is CASSVELAGGLGTQYF. Written as DNA, the CDR3 is TGCGCCAGCAGCGTCGAACTAGCGGGAGGGCTGGGGACCCAGTACTTC.

This rearrangement joins TRBV4-3 to TRBJ2-2, with 7 bases fitting TRBD2. The J segment lost 1 base and the V segment lost 5 bases, leaving 7 bases of the junction unmatched. Germline CDR1 LGHNA, CDR2 YSLEER. CDR3 size: 16 residues. CDR3: CASSDRAGRNTGELFF. The CDR3 bases are TGCGCCAGCAGCGATAGAGCGGGGAGGAACACCGGGGAGCTGTTTTTT.

The chain recombines TRBV6-5 with TRBJ2-7; TRBD1 matches at 10 bases. The germline V gene has CDR1 MNHEY and CDR2 SVGAGI. The J segment lost 2 bases and the V segment lost 8 bases, leaving 6 bases of the junction unmatched. The CDR3 runs to 14 residues. Written as DNA, the CDR3 is TGTGCCAGCTACCTGACAGGGGGCACCTACGAGCAGTACTTC. Translated, it gives CASYLTGGTYEQYF.

CDR3 DNA sequence: TGTGCCAGTAGGAGAAACAGGGATGAAAAACTGTTTTTT. This sequence encodes CASRRNRDEKLFF. The rearrangement uses TRBV19 and TRBJ1-4, with D tentatively TRBD1 (6 bases). Germline CDR1 reads LNHDA; CDR2 reads SQIVND (reference sequence). V shed 6 bases and J shed 6 bases, with 11 bases lying between them. The CDR3 sequence is 13 residues long.

This clone is a singleton in its sample. The chain has TRBV4-3 and TRBJ2-7, with 11 bases lining up with TRBD1. J gave up 4 bases and V 4 bases, and 6 bases lay outside the gene matches. CDR1 is LGHNA and CDR2 is YSLEER in the germline V gene. This CDR3 comprises 15 residues. This CDR3 reads CASSRGTGGYYEQYF. The CDR3 bases are TGCGCCAGCAGCCGCGGGACAGGGGGATATTACGAGCAGTACTTC.

V gene TRBV14 combines with J gene TRBJ2-7, with 9 bases that match TRBD1. The V and J ends lost 4 bases and 4 bases, in that order; junction bases with no gene match: 8. Germline V CDR1 and CDR2: SGHDN, FVKESK. The CDR3 contains 15 residues. CDR3 loop: CASSLRTGVVYEQYF. CDR3 sequence (DNA): TGTGCCAGCAGCCTCCGGACAGGGGTGGTGTACGAGCAGTACTTC.

V is TRBV7-9 and J is TRBJ1-1; D may be TRBD1 (6 bases). Trimming took 1 base from V and 1 from J, leaving 10 bases between them. From germline, CDR1 is SEHNR and CDR2 FQNEAQ (reference sequence). The CDR3 runs 15 residues. The CDR3: CASSLDLGGNTEAFF. The CDR3 DNA follows: TGTGCCAGCAGCTTAGATCTAGGGGGGAACACTGAAGCTTTCTTT.

V usage is TRBV27 and J usage is TRBJ1-5; D is undetermined. The CDR3 consists of 13 residues. V lost 3 bases and J 2 bases, leaving 5 bases between the germline ends. The germline gives CDR1 MNHEY, CDR2 SMNVEV (reference sequence). The CDR3 DNA follows: TGTGCCAGCAGTTTGGGCCGCAATCAGCCCCAGCATTTT. Protein: CASSLGRNQPQHF.

The chain is built from TRBV5-1 and TRBJ2-2, with TRBD2 identical over 10 bases. Germline values: CDR1 SGHRS, CDR2 YFSETQ. CDR3 size: 17 residues. The V gene end was trimmed by 4 bases and the J gene end by 2 bases; junction bases not matched to a gene: 8. The CDR3 loop reads CASSPGSSGSNTGELFF. The CDR3 bases are TGCGCCAGCAGCCCCGGATCTAGCGGGAGTAACACCGGGGAGCTGTTTTTT.

This chain joins TRBV27 and TRBJ1-5; D is undetermined. Germline CDR1 reads MNHEY; CDR2 reads SMNVEV (reference sequence). The CDR3 has 13 amino acids. V was clipped by 1 base and J by 5 bases, with 6 bases between them. The CDR3 DNA follows: TGTGCCAGCAGTTTATTCTTTGATCAGCCCCAGCATTTT. Its protein product is CASSLFFDQPQHF.